These T cell receptor beta chains were read from a single sample in a study of blood T cell repertoires in COVID-19. Assay: immunoSEQ multiplex PCR; the TCRdb copy retains only in-frame clones and omits some. Here the sample spans roughly 400,000 clones, approximately 92% being singletons. The sequenced sample was PBMCs or T cells enriched from blood (not recorded which). Source of these receptors: a man aged 25-40 years who had recovered from COVID-19. The CDR3 runs from the conserved cysteine through the conserved F or W. Each record gives: clone size, D gene, J gene, V gene, CDR3 protein, CDR3 DNA. The D gene is left open where the match is weak. Clone sizes are given selectively: once, few, many, or a class where the clone is expanded.

-	-	TRBJ2-7	TRBV20-1	CSARDSYEQYF	TGCAGTGCGAGAGACAGCTACGAGCAGTACTTC
-	TRBD2	TRBJ2-2	TRBV5-1	CASSLVQGGLAMTGELFF	TGCGCCAGCAGCTTGGTACAGGGGGGACTAGCGATGACCGGGGAGCTGTTTTTT
-	TRBD2	TRBJ2-1	TRBV20-1	CSASSAGEVVGEQFF	TGCAGTGCTAGTTCGGCGGGAGAGGTGGTAGGGGAGCAGTTCTTC
-	TRBD1	TRBJ1-5	TRBV13	CASSPGQAGQPQHF	TGTGCCAGCAGCCCAGGACAGGCGGGCCAGCCCCAGCATTTT
-	-	TRBJ1-3	TRBV23-1	CASSHRQPRGFSSGNTIYF	TGCGCCAGCAGCCATCGACAGCCTAGGGGGTTTAGCTCTGGAAACACCATATATTTT
-	-	TRBJ1-2	TRBV4-1	CASSLHTRQYYGYTF	TGCGCCAGCAGCCTACACACTCGACAGTACTATGGCTACACCTTC
-	-	TRBJ2-1	TRBV6-5	CASSIGGGEQFF	TGTGCCAGCAGTATCGGAGGAGGTGAGCAGTTCTTC
-	-	TRBJ2-7	TRBV11-2	CASSLGTGPGEQYF	TGTGCCAGCAGCTTAGGTACAGGCCCTGGCGAGCAGTACTTC
-	-	TRBJ2-2	TRBV3-1/TRBV3-2	CASSQGRPAANTGELFF	TGTGCCAGCAGCCAAGGGCGCCCAGCGGCGAACACCGGGGAGCTGTTTTTT
-	-	TRBJ2-1	TRBV11-2	CASSLSRTVAIFYNEQFF	TGTGCCAGCAGCTTATCTAGGACTGTCGCGATATTCTACAATGAGCAGTTCTTC
-	-	TRBJ2-3	TRBV2	CASADGVTQYF	TGTGCCAGCGCCGACGGGGTTACGCAGTATTTT
-	-	TRBJ2-2	TRBV28	CASNPPLGPGAGELFF	TGTGCCAGCAACCCCCCTCTGGGGCCAGGTGCCGGGGAGCTGTTTTTT
-	-	TRBJ1-5	TRBV20-1	CSASAGTNQPQHF	TGCAGTGCTAGTGCAGGTACAAACCAGCCCCAGCATTTT
-	-	TRBJ2-1	TRBV23-1	CASSEGLTYNEQFF	TGCGCCAGCAGCGAGGGCTTAACCTACAATGAGCAGTTCTTC
-	TRBD2	TRBJ2-1	TRBV2	CASSRGREGNEQFF	TGTGCCAGCAGTAGAGGGCGGGAGGGCAATGAGCAGTTCTTC
-	-	TRBJ2-5	TRBV12-5	CASGLPGRQETQYF	TGTGCTAGTGGTTTGCCGGGGAGGCAAGAGACCCAGTACTTC
-	TRBD1	TRBJ1-5	TRBV4-1	CASSQGQSNQPQHF	TGCGCCAGCAGCCAGGGACAGAGCAATCAGCCCCAGCATTTT
-	-	TRBJ2-5	TRBV19	CASSLTGGETQYF	TGTGCCAGTAGCTTGACAGGAGGAGAGACCCAGTACTTC
few	TRBD2	TRBJ2-7	TRBV5-1	CASSRGASGMIYEQYF	TGCGCCAGCAGCCGGGGGGCTAGCGGGATGATCTACGAGCAGTACTTC
-	-	TRBJ2-3	TRBV5-1	CASSFRLVGGTDTQYF	TGCGCCAGCAGCTTTAGACTAGTTGGAGGGACAGATACGCAGTATTTT
-	-	TRBJ2-1	TRBV28	CASSPRGIAYNEQFF	TGTGCCAGCAGTCCTCGGGGGATAGCCTACAATGAGCAGTTCTTC
-	TRBD2	TRBJ2-7	TRBV4-1	CASSQTGTSGRTYEQYF	TGCGCCAGCAGCCAGACCGGGACTAGCGGGAGAACCTACGAGCAGTACTTC
-	-	TRBJ2-5	TRBV7-8	CASSANRVETQYF	TGTGCCAGCAGCGCAAACAGGGTAGAGACCCAGTACTTC
-	-	TRBJ1-2	TRBV2	CASSGAGSYGYTF	TGTGCCAGCAGTGGGGCAGGATCCTATGGCTACACCTTC
-	-	TRBJ2-1	TRBV7-2	CASSLHGLTASYNEQFF	TGTGCCAGCAGCTTACACGGACTAACCGCTTCCTACAATGAGCAGTTCTTC
-	-	TRBJ2-3	TRBV5-1	CASSPPTPSDTQYF	TGCGCCAGCAGCCCGCCGACACCCTCAGATACGCAGTATTTT
once	-	TRBJ2-3	TRBV3-1/TRBV3-2	CASSQASSDTQYF	TGTGCCAGCAGCCAGGCTAGCTCAGATACGCAGTATTTT
-	TRBD2	TRBJ2-2	TRBV27	CASSLSPSGRRGELFF	TGTGCCAGCAGTTTATCTCCTAGCGGGAGACGCGGGGAGCTGTTTTTT
-	-	TRBJ2-7	TRBV15	CATSSPHYEQYF	TGTGCCACCAGCTCACCACACTACGAGCAGTACTTC
few	TRBD1	TRBJ1-1	TRBV30	CAWSVGAGGTEAFF	TGTGCCTGGAGTGTCGGGGCAGGGGGCACTGAAGCTTTCTTT
-	TRBD2	TRBJ2-1	TRBV5-8	CASSLSGSMINEQFF	TGTGCCAGCAGCTTAAGCGGGAGTATGATCAATGAGCAGTTCTTC
-	-	TRBJ2-1	TRBV5-4	CASSLAGLQFF	TGTGCCAGCAGCTTGGCCGGTCTTCAGTTCTTC
-	-	TRBJ2-5	TRBV11-3	CASSLDRGETQYF	TGTGCCAGCAGCTTAGACAGGGGAGAGACCCAGTACTTC
-	-	TRBJ1-1	TRBV28	CASSSDLDTEAFF	TGTGCCAGCAGTTCTGACTTGGACACTGAAGCTTTCTTT
-	TRBD2	TRBJ2-7	TRBV4-2	CASSQASGSNEQYF	TGTGCCAGCAGCCAAGCCAGCGGGAGTAACGAGCAGTACTTC
-	TRBD2	TRBJ2-7	TRBV30	CAWARKREVDYEQYF	TGTGCCTGGGCCCGAAAGCGGGAGGTCGATTACGAGCAGTACTTC
-	-	TRBJ2-3	TRBV11-2	CASSLELVGTDTQYF	TGTGCCAGCAGCTTAGAGCTGGTAGGCACAGATACGCAGTATTTT
-	-	TRBJ2-3	TRBV9	CASSVGPSADTQYF	TGTGCCAGCAGCGTTGGCCCGTCCGCAGATACGCAGTATTTT
-	-	TRBJ2-3	TRBV27	CASSFGAAGPARTDTQYF	TGTGCCAGCAGTTTTGGGGCGGCGGGACCCGCCCGCACAGATACGCAGTATTTT
-	TRBD1	TRBJ1-4	TRBV18	CASSPDRGEKLFF	TGTGCCAGCTCACCTGACAGGGGAGAAAAACTGTTTTTT
-	TRBD1	TRBJ1-5	TRBV19	CASSISQGAQPQHF	TGTGCCAGTAGTATTTCACAGGGGGCTCAGCCCCAGCATTTT
-	-	TRBJ2-3	TRBV20-1	CSASRGRGSTDTQYF	TGCAGTGCTAGTCGAGGGAGAGGTAGCACAGATACGCAGTATTTT
-	TRBD2	TRBJ2-1	TRBV27	CASSLKAGGDEQFF	TGTGCCAGCAGTTTAAAAGCGGGAGGGGATGAGCAGTTCTTC
once	-	TRBJ2-7	TRBV29-1	CSVQAPSYEQYF	TGCAGCGTCCAAGCCCCCTCCTACGAGCAGTACTTC
-	-	TRBJ1-3	TRBV10-2	CASSDQGFSGNTIYF	TGCGCCAGCAGTGACCAGGGCTTCTCTGGAAACACCATATATTTT
-	TRBD1	TRBJ1-2	TRBV29-1	CSARTGSTYGYTF	TGCAGCGCAAGGACAGGCTCCACCTATGGCTACACCTTC
-	TRBD1	TRBJ1-5	TRBV12-5	CASGSTGAQPQHF	TGTGCTAGTGGTTCGACAGGGGCTCAGCCCCAGCATTTT
-	-	TRBJ2-6	TRBV27	CASSPETVIAGANVLTF	TGTGCCAGCAGCCCCGAGACTGTTATCGCTGGGGCCAACGTCCTGACTTTC
-	-	TRBJ2-3	TRBV7-3	CASSLRGNGDTQYF	TGTGCCAGCAGCTTAAGAGGCAACGGAGATACGCAGTATTTT
-	-	TRBJ1-3	TRBV2	CASSETEKWVTIYF	TGTGCCAGCAGTGAGACAGAGAAATGGGTCACCATATATTTT
once	TRBD1	TRBJ1-2	TRBV29-1	CSAPTGESGYTF	TGCAGCGCTCCGACAGGGGAATCTGGCTACACCTTC
-	TRBD2	TRBJ2-1	TRBV14	CASSRLAGLNNEQFF	TGTGCCAGCAGCCGGCTAGCGGGACTTAACAATGAGCAGTTCTTC
-	TRBD1	TRBJ2-5	TRBV24-1	CATSELQGPQETQYF	TGTGCCACCAGTGAATTACAGGGGCCCCAAGAGACCCAGTACTTC
once	-	TRBJ2-7	TRBV24-1	CATRRLAKLRPPSGEQYF	TGTGCCACCCGCCGGCTAGCGAAACTTCGCCCTCCTTCGGGCGAGCAGTACTTC
-	TRBD2	TRBJ2-7	TRBV5-4	CASSPGRGGVEQYF	TGTGCCAGCAGCCCCGGGCGGGGAGGGGTCGAGCAGTACTTC
-	TRBD2	TRBJ2-7	TRBV29-1	CSVGWGGGEQYF	TGCAGCGTAGGATGGGGGGGTGGTGAGCAGTACTTC
-	-	TRBJ2-7	TRBV28	CASSSPTLLGEQYF	TGTGCCAGCAGTTCGCCGACTCTGCTAGGCGAGCAGTACTTC
-	-	TRBJ1-5	TRBV6-5	CASIFLGAGQPQHF	TGTGCCAGCATTTTCTTGGGAGCCGGTCAGCCCCAGCATTTT